This T cell receptor (beta chain) originates from a study of blood T cell repertoires in COVID-19. Across the whole study: Whether acute or convalescent, the COVID-19 samples came from the United States, Italy and Spain. PBMCs, B-cell-depleted T cells, or T cells provided the cDNA or gDNA that made up the material.

This CDR3 comprises 13 residues. From germline, CDR1 is MDHEN and CDR2 SYDVKM. V was clipped by 6 bases and J by 4 bases; unmatched bases: 4. In the original workflow: Nucleated cell number was recorded as an estimate derived from reference gene primer amplification. TCRdb's table, derived via immunoSEQ multiplex PCR, lists solely in-frame clones and lacks some. The D gene and trimming were derived from the DNA, and the V and J assignments and clone size from that table. The data hold roughly 110,000 clones, with around 84% observed a single time. This chain links TRBV28 with TRBJ1-1; TRBD1 matches 8 bases. The material sequenced was peripheral blood. The TCR comes from a human donor in a cohort sampled during active COVID-19. CDR3: CASRLQGGTEAFF. In DNA form, the CDR3 reads TGTGCCAGCAGATTACAGGGGGGCACTGAAGCTTTCTTT.